This paragraph covers one TCR beta chain sequence. Its target is unknown. Germline CDR1 reads MGHDK; CDR2 reads SYGVNS. This CDR3 is built from 15 residues. Trimming pared 7 bases from V and 4 bases from J, leaving 18 bases between. Sequencing relied on immunoSEQ assay v3.0, run at survey level. Per-sample TRB depth target: about 35,000-55,000 T-cell genomes. This table comes from immunoSEQ multiplex PCR, and its TCRdb copy is limited to in-frame clones, with some not included. The sample holds 37,000 or so clones; 80% are singletons and the top ten take under 7%. The record originates from a study of long-term antiretroviral therapy in people with HIV. About the study: About a decade before 2015, the earliest samples were taken when ART was typically delayed. Study results and limitations: Dominance of pre-ART expanded clones persisted, fluctuating and often declining after ART. Repertoires with HIV possessed tighter CDR3 length spans than those of controls.

Specimen: unsorted PBMCs, collected 3.4 years after starting antiretroviral therapy. The receptor's source is a man aged 25-45 years with HIV. The chain uses TRBV25-1 and TRBJ2-3, with a tentative D call TRBD2 (5 bases). The CDR3 loop reads CASTEGGQAADTQYF. The CDR3 DNA sequence: TGTGCCAGCACCGAAGGCGGGCAGGCTGCAGATACGCAGTATTTT.